This T cell receptor (beta chain) was observed in a study of graft-versus-host responses after intestinal transplantation. Study-level information: Recipients obtained multivisceral, liver-intestinal, or isolated intestinal transplants. Every recipient underwent anti-thymocyte globulin induction, then tacrolimus and steroids for 3 to 4 years.

For this clone: Its antigen is unidentified.

Germline CDR1 is MNHNS and CDR2 is SASEGT. The CDR3 is made up of 15 amino acids. After removal of 5 bases from V and 2 bases from J, the junction contained 5 bases not matched to a gene. This table comes from immunoSEQ multiplex PCR, and its TCRdb copy is limited to in-frame clones, with some not included. The sample consists of roughly 96,000 clones, roughly nine tenths of them appearing once. The sequencing used unstimulated CD8+ T cells sorted from spleen or lymph node cells, collected before intestinal transplant. The receptor comes from a human donor who received an intestinal transplant. V gene TRBV6-1 combines with J gene TRBJ2-5, with 10 bases identical to TRBD1. The CDR3, as DNA: TGTGCCAGCAGTTCTTTGGGACAGGGGCAAGAGACCCAGTACTTC. It encodes CASSSLGQGQETQYF.